Detailed here is one TCR beta chain. Antigen specificity is unknown. These data originate in a study of blood T cells in healthy people across ages. Notes on the study in general: There were more naive CD4+ cells and higher diversity in long-lived donors than in aged donors.

Isolation of PBMCs gave at least 7 million cells per sample. Combining a sample-barcoded 5' primer with a J-beta primer mix, a second PCR ran for about 7 to 11 cycles. Every sample produced at least 2.5 million CDR3-containing paired-end reads. TCRdb redid the calling of the 5' RACE reads with MiXCR, one entry per CDR3 protein. Of some 850,000 distinct CDR3 sequences in the sample, around 25% were seen once. CDR1 is KGHSH, CDR2 LQKENI, per germline. The ends were cut back, 5 bases at V and 0 bases at J, with 12 bases in the middle. The CDR3 is made up of 15 amino acids. These data were also filed under a second study, of T cells of mothers and their children. Turning to that study: The cDNA synthesis received all extracted RNA, at around 1.6 ug per 15 ul.

The genes are TRBV18 and TRBJ2-3; perhaps TRBD2 as D (6 bases). The sample consisted of blood. The source is a boy under 18 in good health. The CDR3, as DNA: TGTGCCAGCTCAGGGGGACTCCTGAGCACAGATACGCAGTATTTT. This encodes CASSGGLLSTDTQYF.